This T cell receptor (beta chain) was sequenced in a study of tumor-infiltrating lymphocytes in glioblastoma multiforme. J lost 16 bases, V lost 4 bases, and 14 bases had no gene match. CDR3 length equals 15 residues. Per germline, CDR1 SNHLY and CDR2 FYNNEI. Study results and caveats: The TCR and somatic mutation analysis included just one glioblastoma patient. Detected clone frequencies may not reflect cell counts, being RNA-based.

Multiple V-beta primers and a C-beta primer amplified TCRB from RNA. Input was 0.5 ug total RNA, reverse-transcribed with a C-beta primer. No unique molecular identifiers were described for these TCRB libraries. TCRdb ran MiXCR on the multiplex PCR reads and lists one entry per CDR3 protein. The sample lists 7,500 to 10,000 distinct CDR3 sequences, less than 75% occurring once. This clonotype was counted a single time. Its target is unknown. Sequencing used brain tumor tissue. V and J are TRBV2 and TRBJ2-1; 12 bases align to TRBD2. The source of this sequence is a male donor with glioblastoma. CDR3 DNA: TGTGCCAGCAGTGTCCCACTAGCGGGAGGCAATGAGCTATTCTTC. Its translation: CASSVPLAGGNELFF.